Following are 12 T cell receptor beta chains from one sample sequenced in a study of blood T cells in healthy people across ages. A sample-barcoded 5' primer and a J-beta primer mix were used in a second PCR of roughly 7 to 11 cycles. TCRdb passed the 5' RACE reads through MiXCR, listing each CDR3 protein once. Of around 800,000 distinct CDR3 sequences listed, about 42% are singletons. Sequenced input: blood. These receptors were obtained from an elderly man in good health.

The chain uses TRBV24-1 and TRBJ2-1, with D unresolved. V lost 0 bases and J 1 base, leaving 6 bases between the germline ends. CDR1 and CDR2 (germline): KGHDR, SFDVKD. This CDR3 region has 15 residues. The chain's CDR3 is CATSDLQGSYNEQFF. CDR3 nucleotides: TGTGCCACCAGTGATTTGCAAGGGTCCTACAATGAGCAGTTCTTC.

This clonotype was observed a few times. V is TRBV20-1 and J is TRBJ2-5; no clear D. V was cut by 4 bases and J by 13 bases, with 13 bases left in between. CDR3 length: 10 residues. Germline CDR1 reads DFQATT; CDR2 reads SNEGSKA (reference sequence). Here the CDR3 DNA reads TGCAGTGCTATATACGGGCGCCGGTACTTC. Translation gives CSAIYGRRYF.

This chain links TRBV6-1 with TRBJ1-5; 8 nucleotides line up with TRBD1. Germline-derived CDR1 and CDR2 are MNHNS and SASEGT. With 3 bases clipped from V and 3 bases from J, the junction kept 10 bases outside the gene matches. This CDR3 has 17 residues. Written as DNA, the CDR3 is TGTGCCAGCAGTGAGGGAACAGGGGGGATTTCCAATCAGCCCCAGCATTTT. This encodes CASSEGTGGISNQPQHF.

The chain links TRBV11-2 to TRBJ2-4; maybe TRBD2 (7 bases). Germline assignment: CDR1 SGHAT and CDR2 FQNNGV. The V and J ends lost 5 bases and 15 bases respectively, with 20 bases between them. The CDR3 length is 13 residues. CDR3 sequence reads: CASSPRGGAALYF. The CDR3 DNA reads TGTGCCAGCAGCCCGCGAGGGGGGGCCGCGTTGTACTTC.

In this sample, this clonotype turned up a few times. The chain employs TRBV20-1 and TRBJ2-7, with TRBD1 identical over 7 bases. CDR1 DFQATT and CDR2 SNEGSKA come from the germline V gene (reference sequence). After removal of 4 bases from V and 0 bases from J, the junction contained 9 bases not matched to a gene. The CDR3 length is 15 residues. Here the CDR3 DNA reads TGCAGTGCTAATAACAGGGGCCGAACCTCCTACGAGCAGTACTTC. Its protein product is CSANNRGRTSYEQYF.

This clonotype was observed a few times. The chain employs TRBV4-3 and TRBJ2-5; D possibly matches TRBD1 or TRBD2 (6 bases each). The CDR3 length is 16 residues. Between the trimmed V and J ends, which lost 1 base and 5 bases, there was a span of 17 bases. CDR1 and CDR2 from the germline V gene are LGHNA and YSLEER. CDR3 residues: CASSQVRGAPGETQYF. DNA of the CDR3: TGCGCCAGCAGCCAAGTTAGGGGGGCCCCAGGGGAGACCCAGTACTTC.

This clonotype was observed many times. The rearrangement joins TRBV29-1 to TRBJ2-3, with TRBD2 identical over 7 bases. CDR1 is SQVTM and CDR2 is ANQGSEA in the germline V gene. This CDR3 comprises 17 residues. V shed 7 bases and J 0 bases; nucleotides not matched to a gene: 16. As DNA, the CDR3 is TGCAGCGACGATACCGGGACTACCGCCACTAGCACAGATACGCAGTATTTT. Protein product: CSDDTGTTATSTDTQYF.

Of note for this clonotype: Being one base from a much bigger clone, this may be a read error. The V gene is TRBV12-3 or TRBV12-4, the J gene TRBJ2-1, with D uncertain. The CDR3 length is 12 residues. The CDR3: CVSSLWVNEQFF. The CDR3 nucleotides are TGTGTCAGCAGTTTGTGGGTCAATGAGCAGTTCTTC.

The chain carries TRBV12-3 or TRBV12-4 and TRBJ1-1, with D unresolved. Trimming took off 5 bases at V and 6 bases at J, with 19 bases between the two ends. The CDR3 has 15 residues. The CDR3 bases are TGTGCCAGCAGTCGAGTCCGAGGTTACGGGGCTGAAGCTTTCTTT. Translation gives CASSRVRGYGAEAFF.

This clonotype was detected a few times. The chain joins TRBV2 to TRBJ2-1; 12 bases agree with TRBD2. J lost 2 bases, V lost 8 bases, and 1 base had no gene match. This CDR3 has 14 amino acids. The germline V gene has CDR1 SNHLY and CDR2 FYNNEI. As DNA, the CDR3 is TGTGCCAGCCCTAGCGGGAGGGCCTACAATGAGCAGTTCTTC. It yields the protein CASPSGRAYNEQFF.

This sequence joins TRBV9 and TRBJ2-3; maybe TRBD2 (6 bases). CDR1 and CDR2 from the germline V gene are SGDLS and YYNGEE. The CDR3 contains 16 residues. With 3 bases removed from V and 1 base from J, the gap between germline ends came to 15 bases. The CDR3 nucleotides are TGTGCCAGCAGCGCCCGAGAGGAGCGGGGCACAGATACGCAGTATTTT. Amino acid sequence: CASSAREERGTDTQYF.

This clonotype appeared a few times. The chain joins TRBV2 to TRBJ2-7; no reliable D call. From germline, CDR1 is SNHLY and CDR2 FYNNEI. Trimming cost V 6 bases and J 7 bases, with 10 bases left between them. The CDR3 runs to 11 residues. The CDR3 DNA reads TGTGCCAGCAGGGTTAGAGTGGAGCAGTACTTC. It translates to CASRVRVEQYF.